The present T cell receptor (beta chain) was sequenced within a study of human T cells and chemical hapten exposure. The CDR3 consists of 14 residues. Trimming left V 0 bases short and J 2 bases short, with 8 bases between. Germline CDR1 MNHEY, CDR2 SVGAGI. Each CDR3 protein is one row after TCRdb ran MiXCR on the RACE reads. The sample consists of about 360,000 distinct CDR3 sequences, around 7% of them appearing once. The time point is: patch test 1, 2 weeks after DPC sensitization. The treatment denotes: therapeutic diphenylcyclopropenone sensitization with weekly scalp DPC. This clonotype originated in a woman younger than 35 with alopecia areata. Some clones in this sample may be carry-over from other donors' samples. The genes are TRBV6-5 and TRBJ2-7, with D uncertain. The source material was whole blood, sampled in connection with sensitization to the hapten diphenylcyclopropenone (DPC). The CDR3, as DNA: TGTGCCAGCAGTTACTCACCGTGGGCCTACGAGCAGTACTTC. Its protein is CASSYSPWAYEQYF.